Listed below are T cell receptor beta chains from one sample, sequenced in a study of T-cell memory formation after mild COVID-19. TCRdb fed the 5' RACE reads into MiXCR, producing one record per CDR3 protein. The sample shows 390,000 or so distinct CDR3 sequences, approximately 16% of them seen only once. Sequencing used PBMCs or a T cell subset sorted from them (not recorded which). The source of these receptors is a young man who had mild COVID-19 (a few samples of this study predate the infection). Cell type and time point are not known. CDR3s include the opening cysteine and the closing phenylalanine or tryptophan. A D gene is named only where the DNA matches it firmly. Rows give clone size only sometimes, using once, few, many, or a class for an expanded clone.

size,V,D,J,CDR3
-,TRBV7-6,-,TRBJ1-1,CASSSQGTGAEAFF
-,TRBV6-2/TRBV6-3,-,TRBJ1-2,CASSNKYGYTF
-,TRBV10-2,-,TRBJ1-1,CASWKGMNTEAFF
-,TRBV30,TRBD2,TRBJ2-1,CAWSPQLAGSNEQFF
-,TRBV20-1,-,TRBJ1-5,CSASKIEYSNQPQHF
-,TRBV4-2,-,TRBJ1-1,CASSQWSTSETEAFF
many,TRBV5-1,-,TRBJ1-4,CASSLGTTNEKLFF
few,TRBV12-3/TRBV12-4,-,TRBJ2-7,CASSFRGGTSYEQYF
few,TRBV27,TRBD1,TRBJ1-4,CATKRTGVWANEKLFF
-,TRBV20-1,TRBD1,TRBJ1-1,CSAWGGQTNTEAFF
-,TRBV6-5,-,TRBJ2-1,CASSPWSTSYNEQFF
many,TRBV19,-,TRBJ2-3,CASSPAGGDTQYF
-,TRBV12-3/TRBV12-4,-,TRBJ2-1,CASSRGHSEQFF
few,TRBV6-2/TRBV6-3,-,TRBJ2-2,CASSYNRAKGGELFF
few,TRBV9,-,TRBJ2-4,CASSVGVAKNIQYF
-,TRBV6-2/TRBV6-3,-,TRBJ2-7,CASSPLGVYSREQYF
few,TRBV7-2,TRBD1,TRBJ2-3,CAIGQGGTDTQYF
-,TRBV4-1,TRBD1,TRBJ1-5,CASSRKGQGADQPQHF
-,TRBV7-2,-,TRBJ2-7,CASSFGNSYEQYF
-,TRBV24-1,-,TRBJ1-5,CATSDLEINQPQHF
many,TRBV4-3,TRBD2,TRBJ2-1,CASSQPSGGYNEQFF
-,TRBV7-9,-,TRBJ2-5,CASSPPLRVAEETQYF
-,TRBV19,-,TRBJ2-7,CASSIRGDQGEQYF
-,TRBV5-1,-,TRBJ2-5,CASRRQDGETQYF
few,TRBV11-2,TRBD2,TRBJ2-2,CASNSAGTSGGGNTGELFF
many,TRBV7-9,TRBD2,TRBJ2-1,CASSLASGYNEQFF
-,TRBV29-1,-,TRBJ2-5,CSVDSPVETQYF
few,TRBV5-1,-,TRBJ1-1,CASRTFGNTEAFF
-,TRBV6-5,-,TRBJ1-3,CASRSGTLLSGNTIYF
many,TRBV27,-,TRBJ1-5,CASSLIGQPQHF
few,TRBV6-5,TRBD2,TRBJ2-5,CASSRLAGGPETQYF
-,TRBV7-9,TRBD2,TRBJ2-3,CASHSGTSVGDTQYF
-,TRBV18,TRBD1,TRBJ1-5,CASSWDRGRQPQHF
-,TRBV18,-,TRBJ2-3,CASSPRSRGTSTDTQYF
-,TRBV2,-,TRBJ1-1,CASQTDFNTEAFF
few,TRBV20-1,-,TRBJ1-4,CSARVEGPSSGKLFF
-,TRBV11-3,-,TRBJ2-3,CASSPADSGTDTQYF
-,TRBV11-2,-,TRBJ1-3,CASSTVLRVDSGNTIYF
once,TRBV11-3,-,TRBJ2-3,CASSFGGGQGDTQYF
few,TRBV6-5,-,TRBJ1-1,CASSYLTNTEAFF
-,TRBV20-1,-,TRBJ2-3,CSARRAGTHSTDTQYF
few,TRBV12-3/TRBV12-4,-,TRBJ2-7,CASRPAGSYEQYF
few,TRBV29-1,TRBD1,TRBJ2-1,CSVEGSGTGGSYNEQFF
few,TRBV11-2,TRBD2,TRBJ2-3,CASSLGSGGGTQYF
-,TRBV30,-,TRBJ2-5,CAWSRGGLGETQYF
once,TRBV12-3/TRBV12-4,-,TRBJ2-2,CASTETGELFF
-,TRBV12-3/TRBV12-4,-,TRBJ1-2,CASSLSPRSRGYTF
few,TRBV7-3,TRBD1,TRBJ2-1,CASRPAGGPLYNEQFF
-,TRBV5-1,TRBD2,TRBJ2-5,CASSLSARGGQETQYF
few,TRBV6-2/TRBV6-3,-,TRBJ1-2,CASSTGTNGYTF
few,TRBV7-9,-,TRBJ1-5,CASSRGGVNQPQHF
few,TRBV18,TRBD1,TRBJ2-7,CASSLGQGHYEQYF
-,TRBV20-1,-,TRBJ2-1,CSALGGISLYNEQFF
many,TRBV6-5,TRBD1,TRBJ1-1,CASKQGVNTEAFF
many,TRBV5-4,TRBD1,TRBJ2-3,CASSLQGSTDTQYF
few,TRBV3-1,TRBD2,TRBJ2-7,CASSPPGLAGTYEQYF
few,TRBV12-3/TRBV12-4,TRBD1,TRBJ2-3,CASSSRDRELDTQYF